The present T cell receptor (beta chain) was sequenced within a study of regulatory T cells in long-lasting Graves disease. Time point defined: newly diagnosed GD, antithyroid drugs for less than 3 months. Extracted PBMC RNA gave rise to the TCR library. The CDR3 consists of 13 residues. V lost 7 bases and J lost 8, with 17 bases in between. Germline lookup yields CDR1 LNHDA and CDR2 SQIVND (reference sequence). With iRepertoire HTBI primers and Arm-PCR of CDR3 regions, TCR beta libraries were built. TCRdb used MiXCR to reprocess the multiplex PCR reads, holding one entry per CDR3 protein. The sample lists hundreds of thousands of distinct CDR3 sequences; about 16% were seen once. This same sample was also part of a study on T cells in Graves' hyperthyroidism and ophthalmopathy. As that report states: Primed by the HTBI set, a first-round RT-PCR was run on the TCR CDR3.

The sample here was peripheral blood mononuclear cells (PBMCs), taken at new diagnosis, from a patient treated with antithyroid drugs. V and J are TRBV19 and TRBJ1-2, with D possibly TRBD1 on 6 matching bases. The TCR was taken from a man younger than 35 with Graves disease. CDR3 loop: CASTQGRGGGYTF. CDR3 nucleotide sequence: TGTGCCAGTACCCAGGGCAGGGGTGGCGGCTACACCTTC.